The present TCR beta chain was sequenced within a study of identical twins. Each CDR3 protein gets one entry after TCRdb re-called the 5' RACE reads with MiXCR. The table has 450,000 or so distinct CDR3 sequences, about a fifth seen once. CDR1 is MNHEY and CDR2 is SVGEGT in the germline V gene. This CDR3 region has 15 residues. V was pared by 6 bases and J by 0 bases, with 12 bases between. Source material: naive T cells sorted from blood. This sequence joins TRBV6-2 or TRBV6-3 and TRBJ1-5; a possible D gene is TRBD1 (6 bases). This receptor was taken from a man aged 50 to 60 in good health. DNA for the CDR3: TGTGCCAGCAGACAGACAGGAGTTAGCAATCAGCCCCAGCATTTT. Protein: CASRQTGVSNQPQHF.